This TCR beta chain was identified in a study of T cells after posttransplantation cyclophosphamide. The study's findings and limits: Blood and skin or GI T cell repertoires showed limited TRB overlap. Recipient CMV seropositivity and CMV reactivation strongly tracked TRB clonality.

Generated by immunoSEQ multiplex PCR, the TCRdb table keeps only in-frame clones and is missing some. Altogether under 40,000 clones were found in the sample, and no singletons occur. The germline V and J ends were trimmed by 3 bases and 2 bases, with 8 bases remaining between them. CDR1 is WSHSY, CDR2 SAAADI, per germline. There are 13 residues in the CDR3. This clone has ten or more counts. No antigen is known for it. Sequencing was performed on PBMCs. The receptor's source is a woman between 50 and 59 years old in good health and a related stem cell transplant donor. The chain has TRBV10-2 and TRBJ2-7, with no clear D. The CDR3 loop is CASSEWPPYEQYF. The DNA for the CDR3 is TGCGCCAGCAGTGAATGGCCACCCTACGAGCAGTACTTC.